This T cell receptor beta chain was sequenced during a study of a mutant IDH1 vaccine in newly diagnosed glioma. About the research overall: Patients got radiotherapy, temozolomide, or both beforehand, and most got both.

Time point here: week 5, during vaccination. Each vaccine dose was 300 ug of mutant IDH1 20-mer peptide, with topical imiquimod. The table came from immunoSEQ multiplex PCR; TCRdb's copy has only in-frame clones and leaves some out. The table includes around 56,000 clones, roughly 82% detected once. Germline V lookup: CDR1 SGHVS, CDR2 FNYEAQ. The CDR3 totals 19 residues. Trimming took off 2 bases at V and 0 bases at J, with 17 bases between the two ends. This clone was seen a single time. Its target is unknown. Study results and limitations: Seemingly, top peripheral T cell clonotype changes bore no relation to pseudoprogression.

This specimen was PBMCs, taken from a glioma patient whose treatment included an IDH1 peptide vaccine. This TCR came from a woman younger than 30 with glioma. Some clones in this sample may be carry-over from other donors' samples. The chain is built from TRBV7-6 and TRBJ2-6; D ambiguous. In nucleotides, the CDR3 is TGTGCCAGCAGCTTATATCTAGGGCACCCTAGCTCTGGGGCCAACGTCCTGACTTTC. Translated, it gives CASSLYLGHPSSGANVLTF. The entire variable domain, with the rest obtained from reference TRBV7-6 and TRBJ2-6, is as follows: GAGVSQSPRYKVTKRGQDVALRCDPISGHVSLYWYRQALGQGPEFLTYFNYEAQQDKSGLPNDRFSAERPEGSISTLTIQRTEQRDSAMYRCASSLYLGHPSSGANVLTFGAGSRLTVL.